This TCR beta chain was sequenced in a study of glioma-infiltrating T cells after dendritic cell vaccination. Sequencing was performed with immunoSEQ multiplex PCR; in TCRdb, only in-frame clones are kept and a portion is missing. Of some 30,000 clones in the sample, 90% to 95% were seen once. CDR1 is SGHTA, CDR2 FQGNSA, per germline. CDR3 size: 16 residues. Trimming at V came to 1 base and at J to 3 bases, leaving 7 bases not matched to a gene. This sequence originates from a human donor with glioblastoma. The sequences come from blood, collected before dendritic cell vaccination. The chain recombines TRBV7-2 with TRBJ2-3; 7 bases fit TRBD2. CDR3 protein: CASSLEVAGETDTQYF. The CDR3, as DNA: TGTGCCAGCAGCTTAGAAGTGGCGGGGGAGACAGATACGCAGTATTTT. The variable domain in full, completed from reference TRBV7-2 and TRBJ2-3, reads GAGVSQSPSNKVTEKGKDVELRCDPISGHTALYWYRQSLGQGLEFLIYFQGNSAPDKSGLPSDRFSAERTGGSVSTLTIQRTQQEDSAVYLCASSLEVAGETDTQYFGPGTRLTVL.